This T cell receptor beta chain was retrieved from a study of blood T cells in healthy people across ages. General study findings and limits: Whereas aged donors had fewer naive CD4+ cells, long-lived donors had more of them and higher diversity. Unsorted PBMC input precluded a conclusive naive versus antigen-experienced comparison.

To note about this clonotype: Its antigen remains unidentified.

Primed by a sample-barcoded 5' primer and a J-beta primer mix, a second PCR proceeded for about 6 to 11 cycles. TCRdb recomputed calls from the 5' RACE reads with MiXCR, one row per CDR3 protein. The sample has 790,000 or so distinct CDR3 sequences; about 42% are singletons. This CDR3 has 15 residues. This rearrangement joins TRBV21-1 to TRBJ1-2; TRBD1 reflects the table's D call only, with no check against the DNA. TRBV21-1 is marked as a pseudogene. The receptor was isolated from a man older than 75 in good health. Sequenced material: blood. CDR3 nucleotides: TGTGCCAGCAGCATCGGGACACCGCCAAAGGATGGCTACACCTTC. Encoded protein: CASSIGTPPKDGYTF.